This T cell receptor beta chain was found in a study of blood T cells in healthy people across ages. Together with a sample-barcoded 5' primer, a J-beta primer mix was included in a second PCR lasting roughly 6 to 12 cycles. TCRdb independently ran MiXCR on the 5' RACE reads; one entry per CDR3 protein. The sample lists under 2 million distinct CDR3 sequences; 34% were seen once. This clonotype occurred once. Just one base apart from a much larger clone, this may be a read error. CDR1 SQVTM and CDR2 ANQGSEA come from the germline V gene. The CDR3 is 13 residues long. V lost 4 bases and J 4 bases, leaving 13 bases between the germline ends.

V is TRBV29-1 and J is TRBJ1-2, with D unclear. This TCR came from a woman younger than 45 in good health. The sequenced material came from blood. The CDR3 reads CSVVSVGVYGYTF. The CDR3 coding sequence is TGCAGCGTTGTATCCGTCGGGGTCTATGGCTACACCTTC.